A selection of T cell receptor beta chains follows, all from one sample in a study of regulatory T cells in long-lasting Graves disease. TCRdb re-called the multiplex PCR reads with MiXCR, one entry per CDR3 protein. The data contain 420,000 or so distinct CDR3 sequences, roughly a quarter of them singletons. The starting material was peripheral blood mononuclear cells (PBMCs), obtained when the disease was refractory, from a patient treated with antithyroid drugs. The receptor set was obtained from a female donor with Graves disease. The CDR3 runs from the conserved cysteine through the conserved F or W. Rows may omit the clone size; those that give it use once, few, many or a size class.

clone_size,j_call,v_call,cdr3_aa
many,TRBJ2-7,TRBV7-9,CASQARGRDEQYF
few,TRBJ1-4,TRBV20-1,CSAEKQPLNIGGGTNEKLFF
-,TRBJ2-5,TRBV20-1,CSASFRGPSRTSGTLRETQYF
-,TRBJ2-1,TRBV30,CAWSGTSGRSNEQFF
few,TRBJ2-2,TRBV19,CASNMGPSNTGELFF
-,TRBJ2-1,TRBV27,CASSPGSLWAGINEQFF
few,TRBJ2-5,TRBV10-1,CASTRPYF
many,TRBJ2-5,TRBV3-1,CASSQEGRGNQETQYF
many,TRBJ2-1,TRBV28,CASSLTSGRSNEQFF
-,TRBJ1-2,TRBV11-3,CAGSSLPGEGYTF
-,TRBJ2-7,TRBV4-1,CASSPTITSGEQYF
many,TRBJ1-2,TRBV15,CATSRDHRGNYGYTF
many,TRBJ2-7,TRBV28,CASRVLGRGREQYF
-,TRBJ2-3,TRBV2,CASSLVTASDTQYF
-,TRBJ1-5,TRBV5-1,CASRGRRAPRRCNQPQHF
few,TRBJ2-2,TRBV28,CATKIWSGSNTGELFF
few,TRBJ2-1,TRBV27,CASNPGQGGNEQFF
many,TRBJ2-7,TRBV6-1,CASAPAGGDIYEQYF
many,TRBJ1-5,TRBV6-1,CASSTRGDDQPQHF
-,TRBJ1-4,TRBV28,CASSPRGEPRNEKLFF
-,TRBJ2-5,TRBV2,CATSRVRSGGETQYF
many,TRBJ1-2,TRBV3-1,CASSLSDRDNGYTF
-,TRBJ1-2,TRBV5-1,CASSHGQPNYGYTF
many,TRBJ2-2,TRBV28,CASNTPRGGNTGELFF
-,TRBJ1-5,TRBV18,CASSPGEGQPQHF
many,TRBJ2-7,TRBV3-1,CASSQVSVLQYF
many,TRBJ1-2,TRBV20-1,CSAIRRDRVYGYTF
-,TRBJ2-2,TRBV6-4,CATGTASTGELFF
few,TRBJ2-6,TRBV11-2,CASSPIIAGQGAQYTAGANVLTF
many,TRBJ1-1,TRBV6-5,CASSYSEGLNTEAFF
many,TRBJ2-7,TRBV18,CASSPPGWSYEQYF
many,TRBJ1-6,TRBV30,CAWSFTVTDSPLHF
-,TRBJ2-2,TRBV20-1,CSARMVLGANTGELFF
-,TRBJ1-6,TRBV28,CASSLKLGGNSPLHF
-,TRBJ2-2,TRBV2,CASSRGGRNTGELFF
many,TRBJ2-7,TRBV20-1,CSARTARVDHEQYF
-,TRBJ2-7,TRBV27,CASSSYRDSYEQYF